This T cell receptor (beta chain) emerged from a study of T-cell memory formation after mild COVID-19 (dated by TCRdb to about 2021). Describing the broader study: TCR sequence clusters from the two donors were found to be largely donor specific. T-cell clones expanding and contracting after mild COVID-19 in a couple of donors were tracked by longitudinal TCRalpha and TCRbeta repertoire sequencing. Two young, previously healthy adult volunteers made up the cohort, one male and one female. Points the paper makes about the study in general: Only two mild cases were covered by the study, and larger cohorts that include severe cases with pre-infection samples were considered necessary. The detection of some responding clones in pre-infection memory suggests that pre-existing cross-reactive memory T cells joined the SARS-CoV-2 response. Balanced CD4/CD8 phenotypes were observed for clones contracting from day 15 to 85, whereas a bias towards CD4+ was observed for a second wave of clones expanding from day 15 to 37. SARS-CoV-2 specificity of the second-wave clones peaking on day 37 was not confirmed. Contracting CD4+ clones were found mainly in CM and EM memory subsets, while CD8+ clones were enriched in EMRA.

About this clonotype itself: No antigen is known for it. No base quality values were provided; no much bigger clone lies one nucleotide off.

The listed sequencing device is Illumina NovaSeq 6000. Using 5'RACE with constant-segment primers, TCRalpha and TCRbeta cDNA libraries were constructed, with sample barcodes and unique molecular identifiers added in the process. Trizol reagent was used to extract RNA from every sample. The libraries were amplified in two PCR steps, and the second step added a second sample barcode and Illumina TruSeq adapters. The libraries were sequenced on an Illumina NovaSeq using 2 x 150 bp paired-end reads. For the original study's pipeline: Reads were demultiplexed and collapsed into UMI-guided consensus sequences with migec v1.2.7. Using mixcr v2.1.11, the UMI consensuses were aligned to TRA and TRB V and J templates and assembled into clonotypes. A clonotype was counted as expanded or contracted only when both edgeR and NoisET called the clonotype significant, with the noise models trained on biological replicates. For edgeR calls, a false discovery rate-adjusted p below 0.01 and a log2 fold-change threshold of 1 were applied. As an exploratory analysis of dynamics, PCA with hierarchical clustering was applied to max-normalized trajectories of the 1000 most abundant clonotypes. The CD4 or CD8 phenotype of responding clones was assigned using the separately sequenced CD4+ and CD8+ repertoires. The public reads were run again by TCRdb, first through fastp at Q25 and then through MiXCR, and only productive beta chains were kept. Rows with one shared CDR3 protein collapse into an entry with the most common genes and DNA. TCRdb's processing, not the authors', yielded these V and J calls. The sample table contains 65,000 to 95,000 distinct CDR3 sequences; only one count was recorded for 9.5% to 15% of them. In total, the top ten clones hold around two fifths of the sample.

PBMCs were isolated by Ficoll-Paque density gradient centrifugation. V is cut by 6 bases and J by 4 bases, and the space between the germline ends is 10 bases. The CDR3 measures 12 amino acids from cysteine to phenylalanine. Only the CDR3 DNA is retained, 36 bases long and in frame from the first base. The chain is assembled from TRBV12-3 or TRBV12-4 and TRBJ2-7; TRBD1 is possibly the D segment (6 matching bases). Sequencing was carried out using PBMCs or a T cell subset sorted from them (not recorded which). This clonotype originated in a man younger than 35 who had mild COVID-19 (a few samples of this study predate the infection). The sample titles of this study are shuffled in the database, so cell type and time point are left out; the donor was told from shared clones. The nucleotides are TGTGCCAGCAGCGCCACAGGGTACGAGCAGTACTTC. This gives the protein CASSATGYEQYF.